A selection of T cell receptor beta chains follows, all from one sample in a study of T cells in Graves' hyperthyroidism and ophthalmopathy. TCRdb used MiXCR to reprocess the multiplex PCR reads, holding one entry per CDR3 protein. Counted here are fewer than 650,000 distinct CDR3 sequences, 40% to 55% occurring once; the ten biggest clones make up around 44%. Input material: peripheral blood or thyroid tissue (not recorded which). These receptors all stem from an adult woman with Graves' disease, either hyperthyroidism or ophthalmopathy (not recorded which). Each CDR3 is given with its conserved first and last residue. Fields, in order: clone size, V gene, D gene, J gene, CDR3 DNA, CDR3 protein. D genes are given only for firm matches. Clone sizes are given selectively: once, few, many, or a class where the clone is expanded.

clone_size: many
v_call: TRBV10-3
d_call: .
j_call: TRBJ1-5
cdr3_nt: TGTGCCATCAGGACAGACCTTAATCAGCCCCAGCATTTT
cdr3_aa: CAIRTDLNQPQHF

clone_size: many
v_call: TRBV20-1
d_call: .
j_call: TRBJ2-5
cdr3_nt: TGCAGTGCTAAAAGGACTACCGTGGGGGAGACCCAGTACTTC
cdr3_aa: CSAKRTTVGETQYF

clone_size: many
v_call: TRBV20-1
d_call: .
j_call: TRBJ1-6
cdr3_nt: TGCAGTGCTAAAGGGAATTCACCCCTCCACTTT
cdr3_aa: CSAKGNSPLHF

clone_size: many
v_call: TRBV7-2
d_call: TRBD1
j_call: TRBJ1-2
cdr3_nt: TGTGCCAGCAGCTTGGGGACAGGGGGCGGTGGCTACACCTTC
cdr3_aa: CASSLGTGGGGYTF

clone_size: .
v_call: TRBV24-1
d_call: .
j_call: TRBJ1-5
cdr3_nt: TGTGCCACCAGTGGCAGGGACAATCAGCCCCAGCATTTT
cdr3_aa: CATSGRDNQPQHF

clone_size: .
v_call: TRBV15
d_call: .
j_call: TRBJ2-7
cdr3_nt: TGTGCCACCAGCAGGGATTTTTTCCGGGACATGACCTACGAGCAGTACTTC
cdr3_aa: CATSRDFFRDMTYEQYF

clone_size: .
v_call: TRBV10-3
d_call: .
j_call: TRBJ1-2
cdr3_nt: TGTGCCATGAAGGACAGCTATGGCTACACCTTC
cdr3_aa: CAMKDSYGYTF

clone_size: .
v_call: TRBV7-2
d_call: .
j_call: TRBJ1-6
cdr3_nt: TGTGCCAGCAGCCCCGACAGCTCCTATAATTCACCCCTCCACTTT
cdr3_aa: CASSPDSSYNSPLHF

clone_size: many
v_call: TRBV7-9
d_call: .
j_call: TRBJ2-5
cdr3_nt: TGTGCCAGCAGCTTTAGTGGGAGTGGTCAAGAGACCCAGTACTTC
cdr3_aa: CASSFSGSGQETQYF

clone_size: few
v_call: TRBV7-9
d_call: .
j_call: TRBJ2-7
cdr3_nt: TGTGCCAGCAGCTTAGACGGGAGAGAGGACGAGCAGTACTTC
cdr3_aa: CASSLDGREDEQYF

clone_size: .
v_call: TRBV20-1
d_call: .
j_call: TRBJ2-5
cdr3_nt: TGCAGTGCTAGGCAGGGACGGACACAAGAGACCCAGTACTTC
cdr3_aa: CSARQGRTQETQYF

clone_size: .
v_call: TRBV10-2
d_call: .
j_call: TRBJ1-1
cdr3_nt: TGCGCCAGCAGCTGGACGTCCGCTGAAGCTTTCTTT
cdr3_aa: CASSWTSAEAFF

clone_size: many
v_call: TRBV2
d_call: .
j_call: TRBJ1-4
cdr3_nt: TGTGCCAGCAGCGGCAGGATGAGTTCGGCTAATGAAAAACTGTTTTTT
cdr3_aa: CASSGRMSSANEKLFF

clone_size: .
v_call: TRBV20-1
d_call: .
j_call: TRBJ1-1
cdr3_nt: TGCAGTGCCAGCCTTACTTGGACGGTGAACACTGAAGCTTTCTTT
cdr3_aa: CSASLTWTVNTEAFF

clone_size: .
v_call: TRBV24-1
d_call: TRBD2
j_call: TRBJ2-5
cdr3_nt: TGTGCCACGGGAACCGAACAGCGGGGGCAGACTGAGACCCAGTACTTC
cdr3_aa: CATGTEQRGQTETQYF

clone_size: .
v_call: TRBV2
d_call: .
j_call: TRBJ2-6
cdr3_nt: TGTGCCAGCAGTCCAGTGAACTCTGGGGCCAACGTCCTGACTTTC
cdr3_aa: CASSPVNSGANVLTF

clone_size: many
v_call: TRBV6-5
d_call: TRBD2
j_call: TRBJ2-6
cdr3_nt: TGTGCCAGCAGGGGGGAGGGCATTTCTGGGGCCAACGTCCTGACTTTC
cdr3_aa: CASRGEGISGANVLTF

clone_size: .
v_call: TRBV5-1
d_call: .
j_call: TRBJ1-1
cdr3_nt: TGCGCCAGCAGCTTCACAGGGTGGAATACTGAAGCTTTCTTT
cdr3_aa: CASSFTGWNTEAFF

clone_size: .
v_call: TRBV7-9
d_call: TRBD1
j_call: TRBJ1-4
cdr3_nt: TGTGCCAGTAGCGAACAGGGGCTTGTGAGTGAAAAACTGTTTTTT
cdr3_aa: CASSEQGLVSEKLFF

clone_size: many
v_call: TRBV2
d_call: .
j_call: TRBJ2-5
cdr3_nt: TGTGCCAGCATTCGGACTGGGACTGGACAAGAGACCCAGTACTTC
cdr3_aa: CASIRTGTGQETQYF

clone_size: few
v_call: TRBV29-1
d_call: .
j_call: TRBJ2-7
cdr3_nt: TGCAGCGTTGGGACGGACTCCTACGAGCAGTACTTC
cdr3_aa: CSVGTDSYEQYF

clone_size: many
v_call: TRBV6-1
d_call: .
j_call: TRBJ1-6
cdr3_nt: TGTGCTTCGTTTCGGGCAGGGACGAATTCACCCCTCCACTTT
cdr3_aa: CASFRAGTNSPLHF

clone_size: .
v_call: TRBV15
d_call: TRBD1
j_call: TRBJ2-5
cdr3_nt: TGTGCCACCAGCTCCGAGCCGACAGGGAAAGAGACCCAGTACTTC
cdr3_aa: CATSSEPTGKETQYF

clone_size: .
v_call: TRBV20-1
d_call: .
j_call: TRBJ1-2
cdr3_nt: TGCAGTGCTAGATTGGGGGCCCTATTCTATGGCTACACCTTC
cdr3_aa: CSARLGALFYGYTF

clone_size: .
v_call: TRBV29-1
d_call: TRBD1
j_call: TRBJ1-5
cdr3_nt: TGCAGCGTCCTGACAGGGGAGAGCAATCAGCCCCAGCATTTT
cdr3_aa: CSVLTGESNQPQHF

clone_size: .
v_call: TRBV10-3
d_call: .
j_call: TRBJ1-1
cdr3_nt: TGTGCCATCAGTAGACAGGAGAACACTGAATCTTTCTTT
cdr3_aa: CAISRQENTESFF

clone_size: .
v_call: TRBV6-5
d_call: .
j_call: TRBJ2-7
cdr3_nt: TGTGCCAGCAGTCCCCTTGGGGGTTCCTACGAGCAGTACTTC
cdr3_aa: CASSPLGGSYEQYF

clone_size: once
v_call: TRBV20-1
d_call: .
j_call: TRBJ1-2
cdr3_nt: TGCAGTGCTTCCAGCGGGAGCGACACCGGGGACGATGGCTACACCTTC
cdr3_aa: CSASSGSDTGDDGYTF

clone_size: .
v_call: TRBV10-3
d_call: .
j_call: TRBJ1-6
cdr3_nt: TGTGCCATCAGTGGGTCGAACCTCGCGGGAGTCGGTTCACCCCTCTACTTT
cdr3_aa: CAISGSNLAGVGSPLYF

clone_size: once
v_call: TRBV6-1
d_call: TRBD1
j_call: TRBJ2-5
cdr3_nt: TGTGCCAGCAGTCCAGGGGGCCGCCAGCCCCAGTACTTC
cdr3_aa: CASSPGGRQPQYF

clone_size: .
v_call: TRBV10-3
d_call: TRBD2
j_call: TRBJ2-5
cdr3_nt: TGTGCCATCAGGGGAGGACTAGCGGGGAAAGAGACCCAGTACTTC
cdr3_aa: CAIRGGLAGKETQYF

clone_size: many
v_call: TRBV14
d_call: TRBD1
j_call: TRBJ1-2
cdr3_nt: TGTGCCAGCAGCCAAGGGACAGGGAGCTATGGCTACACCTTC
cdr3_aa: CASSQGTGSYGYTF

clone_size: many
v_call: TRBV9
d_call: .
j_call: TRBJ1-4
cdr3_nt: TGTGCCAGCAGCGTAGAGCCGACGGGTGAAAAACTGTTTTTT
cdr3_aa: CASSVEPTGEKLFF

clone_size: .
v_call: TRBV29-1
d_call: TRBD2
j_call: TRBJ2-2
cdr3_nt: TGCAGCGTCACCGGGACTAGCGGGGGCACCGGGGAGCTGTTTTTT
cdr3_aa: CSVTGTSGGTGELFF

clone_size: .
v_call: TRBV13
d_call: .
j_call: TRBJ2-2
cdr3_nt: TGTGCCAGCAGCATCAGGGAGCTGTTTTTT
cdr3_aa: CASSIRELFF

clone_size: .
v_call: TRBV7-9
d_call: .
j_call: TRBJ2-7
cdr3_nt: TGCGCCAGCGGCCCACAGGGTACCTACGAGCAGTACTTC
cdr3_aa: CASGPQGTYEQYF

clone_size: .
v_call: TRBV29-1
d_call: .
j_call: TRBJ1-2
cdr3_nt: TGCAGCGTTGGCAGACCGAAGGGTAACTATGGCTACACCTTC
cdr3_aa: CSVGRPKGNYGYTF

clone_size: many
v_call: TRBV10-3
d_call: TRBD1
j_call: TRBJ1-6
cdr3_nt: TGTGCCATCAGGGACAGGGGGACAAATTCACCCCTCCACTTT
cdr3_aa: CAIRDRGTNSPLHF

clone_size: .
v_call: TRBV19
d_call: TRBD1
j_call: TRBJ1-2
cdr3_nt: TGTGCCAGTAGAACCGGGACAGGGAGAGGTGGCTACACCTTC
cdr3_aa: CASRTGTGRGGYTF

clone_size: .
v_call: TRBV10-3
d_call: .
j_call: TRBJ1-6
cdr3_nt: TGTGCCATCAGGGGGAATTCCTATAATTCACCCCTCCACTTT
cdr3_aa: CAIRGNSYNSPLHF

clone_size: .
v_call: TRBV20-1
d_call: .
j_call: TRBJ1-2
cdr3_nt: TGCAGTGCTAGGGCGACGACATTTAACTATGGCTACACCTTC
cdr3_aa: CSARATTFNYGYTF

clone_size: .
v_call: TRBV15
d_call: TRBD1
j_call: TRBJ2-7
cdr3_nt: TGTGCCACCAGCAGAAACGCCGGGACAGTCTACGAGCAGTACTTC
cdr3_aa: CATSRNAGTVYEQYF

clone_size: .
v_call: TRBV30
d_call: .
j_call: TRBJ1-3
cdr3_nt: TGTGCCTGGAGTAGGACAATCGGAAACACCATATATTTT
cdr3_aa: CAWSRTIGNTIYF

clone_size: many
v_call: TRBV7-6
d_call: .
j_call: TRBJ1-2
cdr3_nt: TGTGCCAGCAGCCGTAACAGTGAGGCCTACGGTGGCTACACCTTC
cdr3_aa: CASSRNSEAYGGYTF

clone_size: many
v_call: TRBV20-1
d_call: .
j_call: TRBJ1-1
cdr3_nt: TGCAGTGCTAGACGGGGCAACATGAACACTGAAGCTTTCTTT
cdr3_aa: CSARRGNMNTEAFF

clone_size: .
v_call: TRBV20-1
d_call: .
j_call: TRBJ1-2
cdr3_nt: TGCAGTGCTAGTCGGGTAACCTATGGCTACACCTTC
cdr3_aa: CSASRVTYGYTF

clone_size: .
v_call: TRBV27
d_call: .
j_call: TRBJ1-5
cdr3_nt: TGTGCCAGCAGTCCGACCCGGGCCCATCAGCCCCAGCATTTT
cdr3_aa: CASSPTRAHQPQHF

clone_size: few
v_call: TRBV20-1
d_call: .
j_call: TRBJ1-2
cdr3_nt: TGCAGTGCAACACGGGGAAACTATGGCTACACCTTC
cdr3_aa: CSATRGNYGYTF

clone_size: few
v_call: TRBV29-1
d_call: TRBD2
j_call: TRBJ2-1
cdr3_nt: TGCAGCGTTGTTGGTGGGACTAGCGGCTACAATGAGCAGTTCTTC
cdr3_aa: CSVVGGTSGYNEQFF